These 18 T cell receptor beta chains came from one sample sequenced in a study of blood T cell repertoires in COVID-19 (dated by TCRdb to 2020 to 2021). Library preparation used the immunoSEQ multiplex PCR assay. TCRdb holds this immuneACCESS table with in-frame rearrangements only. Some clones are missing; in checked studies, unresolved V genes explain under half, and the rest has no known cause. This sample holds approximately 150,000 clones; 81% were observed only once. Approximately 11% of the sample comes from the top ten. Sequences were obtained from peripheral blood. The receptors derive from a man aged 60 to 69 with active or convalescent COVID-19.

The V call is TRBV3-1 (or the pseudogene TRBV3-2), the J call TRBJ1-2, with no clear D. Trimming took 0 bases from V and 3 from J, leaving 11 bases between them. The CDR3 covers 15 residues. CDR1 LGHDT and CDR2 YNNKEL come from the germline V gene (reference sequence). Here the CDR3 DNA reads TGTGCCAGCAGCCAAGATGAGGGATTGTACTATGGCTACACCTTC. This codes for CASSQDEGLYYGYTF.

This clone occurred a few times. Other nucleotide sequences from this sample produce the same CDR3. The J gene is TRBJ1-1, the V gene TRBV28, with D possibly matching TRBD1 (5 bases). The germline V gene has CDR1 MDHEN and CDR2 SYDVKM. This CDR3 region has 12 residues. With 6 bases removed from V and 5 bases from J, the gap between germline ends came to 10 bases. The CDR3 region has the DNA TGTGCCAGCAGCCTCAGGGTTACTGAAGCTTTCTTT. Translating it yields CASSLRVTEAFF.

The chain recombines TRBV6-5 with TRBJ2-2; no clear D. The V end was cut by 2 bases, the J end by 7 bases, with 8 bases between. This CDR3 is built from 13 residues. CDR1 and CDR2 (germline): MNHEY, SVGAGI. The CDR3 is CASSYVQNGELFF. DNA of the CDR3: TGTGCCAGCAGTTACGTGCAGAACGGGGAGCTGTTTTTT.

This chain links TRBV7-9 with TRBJ1-1; 10 bases map to TRBD1. Trimming cost V 5 bases and J 0 bases; bases outside gene matches: 3. Germline assignment: CDR1 SEHNR and CDR2 FQNEAQ (reference sequence). The CDR3 is made up of 15 amino acids. CDR3 loop: CASSRQGAMNTEAFF. CDR3 DNA sequence: TGTGCCAGCAGCCGACAGGGGGCCATGAACACTGAAGCTTTCTTT.

V and J are TRBV3-1 (or the pseudogene TRBV3-2) and TRBJ2-2; D uncertain. Germline V gives CDR1 LGHDT, CDR2 YNNKEL (reference sequence). This CDR3 spans 16 amino acids. V was cut by 2 bases and J by 0 bases, with 10 bases left in between. In nucleotides, the CDR3 is TGTGCCAGCAGCCAAAACGCAGGATCGAACACCGGGGAGCTGTTTTTT. This gives the protein CASSQNAGSNTGELFF.

The chain uses TRBV19 and TRBJ1-4; 8 bases match TRBD1. Germline V gives CDR1 LNHDA, CDR2 SQIVND (reference sequence). V gave up 3 bases and J gave up 3 bases; unmatched junction bases: 3. This CDR3 is built from 15 residues. The CDR3 coding sequence is TGTGCCAGTAGTATCGGGACAGGCCCTAATGAAAAACTGTTTTTT. Translating gives CASSIGTGPNEKLFF.

The chain links TRBV28 to TRBJ1-1, with 8 bases identical to TRBD1. V shed 1 base, J shed 1 base, and the junction held 14 bases outside the gene matches. The CDR3 length is 19 residues. CDR1 MDHEN and CDR2 SYDVKM come from the germline V gene. Here the CDR3 DNA reads TGTGCCAGCAGTTTATTGGGCAGGGGGCTGCTGACTGCGAACACTGAAGCTTTCTTT. Translated: CASSLLGRGLLTANTEAFF.

The chain has TRBV18 and TRBJ2-2; 10 bases line up with TRBD1. The germline CDR1 and CDR2 sequences are KGHSH and LQKENI. This CDR3 region has 17 residues. V lost 5 bases, J lost 0 bases, and 6 bases stayed unmatched. Here the CDR3 DNA reads TGTGCCAGCTCATTTGACAGGGGGCATGCGAACACCGGGGAGCTGTTTTTT. Translation gives CASSFDRGHANTGELFF.

The sample holds one count of this clone. The chain uses TRBV9 and TRBJ2-2; 8 bases are shared with TRBD1. Germline CDR1 SGDLS, CDR2 YYNGEE. CDR3 length: 16 residues. The J segment lost 2 bases and the V segment lost 0 bases, leaving 3 bases of the junction unmatched. CDR3 protein: CASSVAQGANTGELFF. Here the CDR3 DNA reads TGTGCCAGCAGCGTAGCGCAGGGGGCAAACACCGGGGAGCTGTTTTTT.

The chain couples TRBV10-2 to TRBJ1-4; 9 bases agree with TRBD1. Germline CDR1 and CDR2: WSHSY and SAAADI. V lost 4 bases and J lost 10; bases outside the gene matches: 13. The CDR3 extends over 16 amino acids. The CDR3: CASSGKGQGLTGKLFF. The CDR3 nucleotides read TGCGCCAGCAGTGGGAAAGGACAGGGGCTTACTGGAAAACTGTTTTTT.

The rearrangement links TRBV7-5 to TRBJ2-7; the table's D call, TRBD2, has no DNA check behind it. TRBV7-5 is a pseudogene. The CDR3 totals 12 residues. In DNA, the CDR3 is TGTGCCAGAAGCTTATTCCCTTACGAGCAGTACTTC. This gives the protein CARSLFPYEQYF.

This clone was recorded only once. The gene calls are TRBV6-5 and TRBJ1-5; D is unresolved. Trimming took off 8 bases at V and 8 bases at J, with 19 bases between the two ends. Germline values: CDR1 MNHEY, CDR2 SVGAGI. This CDR3 region has 14 residues. CDR3 in DNA: TGTGCCAGCGGCGACCCTATTACCGGGGAGCCCCAGCATTTT. This translates into CASGDPITGEPQHF.

V gene TRBV19 combines with J gene TRBJ2-1; the D gene is possibly TRBD1 (6 bases). The CDR3 extends over 11 amino acids. With 7 bases removed from V and 9 bases from J, the gap between germline ends came to 10 bases. Germline CDR1 is LNHDA and CDR2 is SQIVND (reference sequence). The CDR3 spells CASTDRSEQFF. The CDR3 DNA reads as TGTGCCAGTACCGACAGGTCTGAGCAGTTCTTC.

This clone was found many times. This sequence joins TRBV28 and TRBJ1-5; 7 nucleotides agree with TRBD1. V lost 4 bases, J lost 6 bases, and 12 bases stayed unmatched. CDR1 is MDHEN and CDR2 is SYDVKM in the germline V gene. The CDR3 is 16 residues long. The CDR3 spells CASSSPRQGRFQPQHF. CDR3 DNA sequence: TGTGCCAGCAGTTCCCCGCGACAGGGAAGGTTTCAGCCCCAGCATTTT.

This chain links TRBV27 with TRBJ2-7; 7 bases map to TRBD1. Trimming removed 3 bases from V and 5 bases from J; junction bases left unmatched: 4. The CDR3 covers 13 residues. From germline, CDR1 is MNHEY and CDR2 SMNVEV (reference sequence). As DNA, the CDR3 is TGTGCCAGCAGTTTCAACAGGGGTGACGAGCAGTACTTC. Protein sequence: CASSFNRGDEQYF.

The V gene is TRBV14, the J gene TRBJ1-5; unclear D gene. V was clipped by 0 bases and J by 4 bases, with 4 bases between them. This CDR3 comprises 13 residues. CDR1 and CDR2 (germline): SGHDN, FVKESK. The CDR3 region is CASSQDSNQPQHF. The DNA of the CDR3 is TGTGCCAGCAGCCAAGACAGTAATCAGCCCCAGCATTTT.

The chain links TRBV2 to TRBJ2-2, with 7 bases matching TRBD1. The CDR3 sequence is 14 residues long. CDR1 and CDR2 (germline): SNHLY, FYNNEI. V was pared by 4 bases and J by 10 bases, with 9 bases of the junction left unmatched. The CDR3 region is CASSGIGGSLELFF. CDR3 DNA: TGTGCCAGCAGTGGGATAGGGGGCTCCCTGGAGCTGTTTTTT.

The rearrangement links TRBV3-1 (or the pseudogene TRBV3-2) to TRBJ2-7; D may be TRBD1 (6 bases). The CDR3 runs to 13 residues. Germline V CDR1 and CDR2: LGHDT, YNNKEL (reference sequence). V lost 4 bases and J lost 7, with 14 bases in between. CDR3 DNA: TGTGCCAGCAGCCGGGTGCAGGGGATAGAGCAGTACTTC. Protein: CASSRVQGIEQYF.